This TCR beta chain came from a study of OX40 agonist ivuxolimab in advanced cancers. Study-level results: Some nonresponders likewise displayed low normalized T-cell clonal expansion.

To note about this clone: The antigen is not known.

Generated by immunoSEQ multiplex PCR, the TCRdb table keeps only in-frame clones and is missing some. Of 25,000 to 35,000 clones in the sample, about three quarters are singletons; the top ten hold roughly a quarter. V gave up 4 bases and J gave up 6 bases, with 7 bases separating them. In germline, CDR1 is MNHEY, CDR2 SVGAGI. The CDR3 is 11 residues long. The chain links TRBV6-5 to TRBJ2-7; D gene ambiguous. This TCR came from an adult with an advanced solid tumor such as melanoma, head and neck, liver or kidney cancer. The specimen comprised CD4+ or CD8+ T cells sorted from blood, sampled in a trial of the OX40 agonist ivuxolimab. CDR3 residues: CASSSLLEQYF. The CDR3 coding sequence is TGTGCCAGCAGTTCCCTCCTCGAGCAGTACTTC.